The rows below give T cell receptor beta chains drawn from one sample of a study of cytomegalovirus exposure and HLA in healthy donors. TCRdb's table, derived via immunoSEQ multiplex PCR, lists solely in-frame clones and lacks some. The table has about 150,000 clones, 70% to 90% seen once. The sequenced material came from PBMCs. The receptors originated from a woman aged 40 to 50 in good health and CMV-seropositive. CDR3s include the opening cysteine and the closing phenylalanine or tryptophan. Each record gives: clone size, J gene, D gene, V gene, CDR3 length, CDR3 DNA, CDR3 protein. A D gene is named only where the DNA matches it firmly. The listing skips clone size in some rows; elsewhere it reads once, few, many or a size class.

>-|TRBJ2-5|-|TRBV29-1|13
TGCAGCGTGGAATACAGGATACAAGAGACCCAGTACTTC
CSVEYRIQETQYF
>-|TRBJ2-7|-|TRBV4-3|15
TGCGCCAGCAGCCAAGATCGGTCGCGGTTATACGAGCAGTACTTC
CASSQDRSRLYEQYF
>once|TRBJ2-5|-|TRBV30|13
TGTGCCTGGGTGAACAGGCGCCAAGAGACCCAGTACTTC
CAWVNRRQETQYF
>-|TRBJ2-7|-|TRBV5-1|13
TGCGCCAGCAGCTCGGTAGCAGACAGGGAGCAGTACTTC
CASSSVADREQYF
>-|TRBJ2-3|-|TRBV28|15
TGTGCCAGCTACGAGGGGAGACAGGGCACAGATACGCAGTATTTT
CASYEGRQGTDTQYF
>-|TRBJ2-7|TRBD1|TRBV9|14
TGTGCCAGCAGCGCCCAGTTAGGGGGCGACGAGCAGTACTTC
CASSAQLGGDEQYF
>-|TRBJ1-5|-|TRBV2|13
TGTGCCAGCAGTGAGGGAGAGAATCAGCCCCAGCATTTT
CASSEGENQPQHF
>-|TRBJ2-3|TRBD2|TRBV7-9|15
TGTGCCAGCAGCCTGGCTAGCGGGGCTACAGATACGCAGTATTTT
CASSLASGATDTQYF
>-|TRBJ2-3|TRBD1|TRBV10-3|14
TGTGCCACCGGGACAGGGGCTAGCACAGATACGCAGTATTTT
CATGTGASTDTQYF
>-|TRBJ1-5|-|TRBV6-5|15
TGTGCCAGCAGTTACTCTACTCACCGTGATCAGCCCCAGCATTTT
CASSYSTHRDQPQHF
>-|TRBJ2-3|-|TRBV7-2|16
TGTGCCAGCAGCTTGGTCGGTGCGACAACCACAGATACGCAGTATTTT
CASSLVGATTTDTQYF
>-|TRBJ2-7|-|TRBV4-2|14
TGTGCCAGCAGCCAAGATTCAGGTACCTACGAGCAGTACTTC
CASSQDSGTYEQYF
>-|TRBJ2-7|TRBD1|TRBV15|15
TGTGCCACCAGCAGGGGGACAGGGATTTCGTACGAGCAGTACTTC
CATSRGTGISYEQYF
>-|TRBJ2-1|-|TRBV6-1|14
TGTGCCAGCCACCTGGGGGGCTCCTACAATGAGCAGTTCTTC
CASHLGGSYNEQFF
>-|TRBJ2-7|TRBD2|TRBV29-1|13
TGCAGCGTTGCCACCGGGGGGTCCTACGAGCAGTACTTC
CSVATGGSYEQYF
>few|TRBJ2-7|-|TRBV19|11
TGTGCCAGTAGTTCTTCCTACGAGCAGTACTTC
CASSSSYEQYF
>-|TRBJ2-7|TRBD1|TRBV7-6|14
TGTGCCAGCAGCCCCGGGACAGGGGACTACGAGCAGTACTTC
CASSPGTGDYEQYF
>-|TRBJ1-1|-|TRBV2|13
TGTGCCAGCAGTGTTACAGGGATCGCTGAAGCTTTCTTT
CASSVTGIAEAFF
>once|TRBJ2-2|TRBD2|TRBV19|15
TGTGCCAGTAGATCGGGGGGGACGATGGCCGGGGAGCTGTTTTTT
CASRSGGTMAGELFF
>-|TRBJ2-1|TRBD1|TRBV19|15
TGTGCCAGTAGGGAAGAGGGGGCGCCATACAATGAGCAGTTCTTC
CASREEGAPYNEQFF
>once|TRBJ2-7|-|TRBV5-4|13
TGTGCCAGCAGCCCCATGACTGCTTACGAGCAGTACTTC
CASSPMTAYEQYF
>once|TRBJ1-2|-|TRBV9|13
TGTGCCAGCAGCGCCCCCGGACTGTTTGGCTACACCTTC
CASSAPGLFGYTF
>once|TRBJ2-3|TRBD1|TRBV5-1|15
TGCGCCAGCAGCCCCAGGGGGCAAAGTCCAGATACGCAGTATTTT
CASSPRGQSPDTQYF
>-|TRBJ2-3|TRBD2|TRBV7-9|17
TGTGCCAGCAGCTTAACCCCTAGCGGGAGGAGCACAGATACGCAGTATTTT
CASSLTPSGRSTDTQYF
>-|TRBJ2-5|TRBD2|TRBV5-3|17
TGTGCCAGAAGCTTGGGGACTAGCGGGAGGGAAGGGGAGACCCAGTACTTC
CARSLGTSGREGETQYF
>-|TRBJ1-2|-|TRBV28|14
TGTGCCAGCAGCCAACAAAGGCAAGTGGGCGGCTACACCTTC
CASSQQRQVGGYTF
>-|TRBJ2-7|-|TRBV15|14
TGTGCCACCAGCGCTACCCCGACAGACTACGAGCAGTACTTC
CATSATPTDYEQYF
>-|TRBJ2-7|TRBD2|TRBV10-1|13
TGCGCCAGCAAGAGCGGGGGAACCTACGAGCAGTACTTC
CASKSGGTYEQYF
>-|TRBJ2-7|-|TRBV11-2|14
TGTGCCAGCAGCTTTAACCGACTCTCCTACGAGCAGTACTTC
CASSFNRLSYEQYF
>few|TRBJ1-1|-|TRBV28|14
TGTGCCAGCAGCCGGTCCCAAAGGAACACTGAAGCTTTCTTT
CASSRSQRNTEAFF
>-|TRBJ1-2|-|TRBV23-1|13
TGCGCCAGCAGTCGGGCAGGAATCTATGGCTACACCTTC
CASSRAGIYGYTF
>-|TRBJ1-2|-|TRBV28|14
TGTGCCAGCAGCCGACCAGGCGCAAACTATGGCTACACCTTC
CASSRPGANYGYTF
>-|TRBJ2-5|-|TRBV14|13
TGTGCCAGCAGCGCAGGGTGGCGGGAGACCCAGTACTTC
CASSAGWRETQYF
>-|TRBJ2-3|TRBD2|TRBV9|18
TGTGCCAGCAGCCAAACTCCCGGGACTAGCGGGGGGTTTGATACGCAGTATTTT
CASSQTPGTSGGFDTQYF
>few|TRBJ1-1|-|TRBV6-5|13
TGTGCCAGCAGCTCTCCTCCGGACAGTGAAGCTTTCTTT
CASSSPPDSEAFF
>-|TRBJ1-5|TRBD1|TRBV6-6|16
TGTGCCAGCAGTTACTCACCGACAGGGGCCAATCAGCCCCAGCATTTT
CASSYSPTGANQPQHF
>-|TRBJ1-2|TRBD1|TRBV28|13
TGTGCCAGCAGTTCGGACAGGGGGGTTGGCTACACCTTC
CASSSDRGVGYTF
>few|TRBJ2-2|-|TRBV7-2|14
TGTGCCAGCACCACAGATTATAACACCGGGGAGCTGTTTTTT
CASTTDYNTGELFF
>-|TRBJ2-7|TRBD1|TRBV29-1|13
TGCAGCGCCGCGACAGGGGGGGCCTACGAGCAGTACTTC
CSAATGGAYEQYF
>-|TRBJ1-1|-|TRBV2|13
TGTGCCAGCACCATGGACAGTATCACTGAAGCTTTCTTT
CASTMDSITEAFF
>few|TRBJ1-5|-|TRBV6-5|14
TGTGCCAGCAGGTCTACAGGGAGCAATCAGCCCCAGCATTTT
CASRSTGSNQPQHF
>once|TRBJ2-1|-|TRBV5-1|17
TGCGCCAGCAGCTCGGGAGGAGGCAGGGGGCTCTACAATGAGCAGTTCTTC
CASSSGGGRGLYNEQFF
>-|TRBJ2-7|-|TRBV10-2|14
TGCGCCAGCAGTGAGGAATTAGGGGCCTACGAGCAGTACTTC
CASSEELGAYEQYF
>-|TRBJ2-1|-|TRBV19|11
TGTGCCAGTGCCAGCTACAATGAGCAGTTCTTC
CASASYNEQFF
>-|TRBJ2-1|TRBD1|TRBV25-1|15
TGTGCCAGCAGTGCGGACAGGACCCCCTACAATGAGCAGTTCTTC
CASSADRTPYNEQFF
>-|TRBJ2-1|-|TRBV28|15
TGTGCCAGCAGTTTAAGGCGGAATGTACACAATGAGCAGTTCTTC
CASSLRRNVHNEQFF
>once|TRBJ1-1|-|TRBV28|12
TGTGCCAGCAGTTACAGGGTGGATGAAGCTTTCTTT
CASSYRVDEAFF
>-|TRBJ1-1|TRBD1|TRBV18|13
TGTGCCAGCTCAGGATCAGGGGGCGCGGGAGCTTTCTTT
CASSGSGGAGAFF
>-|TRBJ1-2|TRBD1|TRBV10-3|15
TGTGCCATCAGTGACCAAAAACAGGGGGCCTATGGCTACACCTTC
CAISDQKQGAYGYTF
>-|TRBJ1-5|TRBD1|TRBV2|14
TGTGCCAGCAGGGCAGACAGGGCCACGGGGCCCCAGCATTTT
CASRADRATGPQHF
>-|TRBJ2-2|-|TRBV28|15
TGTGCCACAGCTCTTTTTGACAGGCCCACCGGGGAGCTGTTTTTT
CATALFDRPTGELFF
>-|TRBJ2-7|TRBD2|TRBV6-6|14
TGTGCCAGCCAACGGGAGGGACTTTCCTACGAGCAGTACTTC
CASQREGLSYEQYF
>-|TRBJ1-5|-|TRBV5-4|15
TGTGCCAGCAGCGCGGACGCAGGGGGCAATCAGCCCCAGCATTTT
CASSADAGGNQPQHF
>-|TRBJ1-3|-|TRBV7-2|16
TGTGCCAGCAGCTTCGGACAGCCCAGCTCTGGAAACACCATATATTTT
CASSFGQPSSGNTIYF
>once|TRBJ1-2|-|TRBV18|15
TGTGCCAGCTCACCAGAACAAATATTCCTCAATGGCTACACCTTC
CASSPEQIFLNGYTF
>-|TRBJ2-7|-|TRBV4-1|16
TGCGCCAGCAGACCTAGGCCCATGGGGGGAGTTGGCGAGCAGTACTTC
CASRPRPMGGVGEQYF
>-|TRBJ1-1|-|TRBV7-9|14
TGTGCCAGCAGCCCGACCCAGGGGAACACTGAAGCTTTCTTT
CASSPTQGNTEAFF
>-|TRBJ2-5|TRBD2|TRBV7-2|16
TGTGCCAGCAGCCCTGCATTCGCTAGCGGGAGAGAGACCCAGTACTTC
CASSPAFASGRETQYF
>-|TRBJ2-3|-|TRBV19|17
TGTGCCAGTAGTATCCCCTCGGCGGCTACTAGCACAGATACGCAGTATTTT
CASSIPSAATSTDTQYF
>once|TRBJ2-3|TRBD2|TRBV11-3|17
TGTGCCAGCAGCTTAGGATCCTCTAGCGGGGGGGTAGGTACGCAGTATTTT
CASSLGSSSGGVGTQYF